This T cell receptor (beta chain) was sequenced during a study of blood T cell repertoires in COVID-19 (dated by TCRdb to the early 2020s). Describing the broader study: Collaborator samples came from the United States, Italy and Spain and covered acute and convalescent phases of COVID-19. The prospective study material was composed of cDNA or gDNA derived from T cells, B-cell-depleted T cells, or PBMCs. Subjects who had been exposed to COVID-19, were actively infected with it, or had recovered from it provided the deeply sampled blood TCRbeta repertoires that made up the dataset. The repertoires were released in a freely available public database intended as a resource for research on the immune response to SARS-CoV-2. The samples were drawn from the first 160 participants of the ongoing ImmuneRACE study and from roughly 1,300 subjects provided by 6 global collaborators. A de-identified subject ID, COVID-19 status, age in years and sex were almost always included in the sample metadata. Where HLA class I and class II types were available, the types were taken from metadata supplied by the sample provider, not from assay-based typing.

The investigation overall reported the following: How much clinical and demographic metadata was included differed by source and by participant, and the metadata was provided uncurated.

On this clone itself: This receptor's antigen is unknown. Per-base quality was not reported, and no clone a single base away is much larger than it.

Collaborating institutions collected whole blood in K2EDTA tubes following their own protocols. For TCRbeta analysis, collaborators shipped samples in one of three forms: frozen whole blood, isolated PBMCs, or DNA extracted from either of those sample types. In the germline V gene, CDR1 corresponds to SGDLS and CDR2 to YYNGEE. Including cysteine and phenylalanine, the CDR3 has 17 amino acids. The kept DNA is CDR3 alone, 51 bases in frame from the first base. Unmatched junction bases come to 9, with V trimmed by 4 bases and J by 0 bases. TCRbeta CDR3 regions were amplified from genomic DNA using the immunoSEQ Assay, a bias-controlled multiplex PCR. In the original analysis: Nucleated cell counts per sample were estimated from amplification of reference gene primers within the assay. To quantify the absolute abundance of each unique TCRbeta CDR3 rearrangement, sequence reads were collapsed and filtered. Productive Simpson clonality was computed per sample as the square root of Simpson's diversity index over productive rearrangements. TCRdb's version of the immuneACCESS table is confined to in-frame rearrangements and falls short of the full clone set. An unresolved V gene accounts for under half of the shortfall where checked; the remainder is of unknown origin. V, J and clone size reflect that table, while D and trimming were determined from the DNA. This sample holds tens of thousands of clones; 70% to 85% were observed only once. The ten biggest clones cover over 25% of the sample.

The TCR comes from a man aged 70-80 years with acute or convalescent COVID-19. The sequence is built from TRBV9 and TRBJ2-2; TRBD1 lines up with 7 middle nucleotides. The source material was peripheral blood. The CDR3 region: CASSPQGQRTNTGELFF. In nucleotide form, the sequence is TGTGCCAGCAGCCCGCAGGGACAGAGAACGAACACCGGGGAGCTGTTTTTT.